This passage covers 26 T cell receptor beta chains from one sample sequenced in a study of T cell repertoires in cytomegalovirus infection. In TCRdb, the reads were re-called with MiXCR into one record per CDR3 protein. The sample has 740,000 or so distinct CDR3 sequences, 35% seen once. The sequenced sample was PBMCs. The receptors shown here come from a human donor in good health (CMV status not recorded). Some clones in this sample may be carry-over from other donors' samples.

The chain combines TRBV6-1 with TRBJ1-4; perhaps TRBD1 as D (5 bases). V was shortened by 8 bases and J by 8 bases, with 15 bases between the two germline ends. Germline CDR1 and CDR2: MNHNS and SASEGT. This CDR3 has 13 amino acids. The DNA of the CDR3 is TGTGCCAGCCAATGGGGCCCGAGGGAAAAACTGTTTTTT. It codes for CASQWGPREKLFF.

The gene calls are TRBV6-5 and TRBJ2-2; possible D gene TRBD2, 5 bases. Germline V lookup: CDR1 MNHEY, CDR2 SVGAGI. The CDR3 is 16 residues long. V was clipped by 1 base and J by 2 bases, with 11 bases between them. CDR3 sequence reads: CASSYWTDSNTGELFF. The DNA for the CDR3 is TGTGCCAGCAGTTACTGGACGGACTCAAACACCGGGGAGCTGTTTTTT.

This chain uses TRBV4-2 with TRBJ2-7, with TRBD2 matching 8 bases. Germline loops: CDR1 LGHNA, CDR2 YNFKEQ. The junction had 4 bases not matched to a gene; V was cut back by 0 bases and J by 0 bases. CDR3 length: 16 amino acids. The CDR3 DNA is TGTGCCAGCAGCCAAGAAGGAAGCGGGAGCTCCTACGAGCAGTACTTC. Its translation is CASSQEGSGSSYEQYF.

This clonotype has a handful of counts. J is TRBJ2-2 and V is TRBV4-1; 8 positions agree with TRBD1. Germline lookup yields CDR1 MGHRA and CDR2 YSYEKL. This CDR3 has 14 residues. V shed 3 bases, J shed 6 bases, and the junction held 3 bases outside the gene matches. The CDR3 DNA is TGCGCCAGCAGCCAGGACAGGGTAGCCGGGGAGCTGTTTTTT. Amino acid sequence: CASSQDRVAGELFF.

This clonotype was counted at least ten times. The rearrangement joins TRBV7-6 to TRBJ1-5; D perhaps matches TRBD1 (6 bases). Germline V lookup: CDR1 SGHVS, CDR2 FNYEAQ. This CDR3 is 15 amino acids long. The V gene lost 1 base and the J gene lost 4 bases, with 11 bases spanning the gap. DNA for the CDR3: TGTGCCAGCAGCTTAGGGTTAGGACAGAATCAGCCCCAGCATTTT. It codes for CASSLGLGQNQPQHF.

The V gene is TRBV9, the J gene TRBJ2-5; D ambiguous. This CDR3 is built from 14 residues. Trimming cost V 0 bases and J 4 bases, with 10 bases left between them. Germline V gene lookup returns CDR1 SGDLS and CDR2 YYNGEE. The DNA for the CDR3 is TGTGCCAGCAGCGTAGCAGTGGTGGGAGAGACCCAGTACTTC. It encodes CASSVAVVGETQYF.

J is TRBJ1-2 and V is TRBV5-6; D is ambiguous. Trimming removed 3 bases at V and 8 bases at J, with 17 bases between. Germline CDR1 is SGHDT and CDR2 is YYEEEE. This CDR3 region has 14 residues. CDR3: CASSSFTAWEGYTF. CDR3 sequence (DNA): TGTGCCAGCAGCTCCTTCACAGCTTGGGAGGGCTACACCTTC.

This clonotype was observed a few times. This chain joins TRBV7-6 and TRBJ2-7, with 8 bases fitting TRBD1. The CDR3 has 17 amino acids. J gave up 0 bases and V 1 base, and 8 bases lay outside the gene matches. The germline V gene encodes CDR1 SGHVS and CDR2 FNYEAQ. As DNA, the CDR3 is TGTGCCAGCAGCTTAGACACCGGGACAGGTATCTCCTACGAGCAGTACTTC. Translation gives CASSLDTGTGISYEQYF. Filled out from reference TRBV7-6 and TRBJ2-7, the complete variable domain reads GAGVSQSPRYKVTKRGQDVALRCDPISGHVSLYWYRQALGQGPEFLTYFNYEAQQDKSGLPNDRFSAERPEGSISTLTIQRTEQRDSAMYRCASSLDTGTGISYEQYFGPGTRLTVT.

The chain has TRBV29-1 and TRBJ2-1; no clear D gene. Trimming removed 6 bases at V and 5 bases at J, with 17 bases between. Germline V gives CDR1 SQVTM, CDR2 ANQGSEA. The CDR3 sequence is 14 residues long. The CDR3 region has the DNA TGCAGCGTCAAAGGCGGCCTACTAAACAATGAGCAGTTCTTC. Translation: CSVKGGLLNNEQFF.

The chain carries TRBV5-6 and TRBJ1-1; 9 bases align to TRBD1. Unmatched junction bases numbered 8, after V lost 3 bases and J lost 8 bases. The CDR3 spans 14 residues. Germline CDR1 SGHDT, CDR2 YYEEEE. Written as DNA, the CDR3 is TGTGCCAGCAGCTCCTCCGGGACAGGGAGCGAAGCTTTCTTT. Residues: CASSSSGTGSEAFF. Together with reference TRBV5-6 and TRBJ1-1, the CDR3 gives the full variable domain: DAGVTQSPTHLIKTRGQQVTLRCSPKSGHDTVSWYQQALGQGPQFIFQYYEEEERQRGNFPDRFSGHQFPNYSSELNVNALLLGDSALYLCASSSSGTGSEAFFGQGTRLTVV.

The V and J genes are TRBV5-1 and TRBJ1-4; unclear D gene. The CDR3 contains 14 residues. Trimming removed 1 base from V and 5 bases from J, with 9 bases in between. CDR1 SGHRS and CDR2 YFSETQ come from the germline V gene. CDR3 loop: CASSLTALNEKLFF. The CDR3 bases are TGCGCCAGCAGCTTGACAGCGCTGAATGAAAAACTGTTTTTT.

The J gene is TRBJ1-2, the V gene TRBV19, with 7 bases identical to TRBD1. The germline V gene has CDR1 LNHDA and CDR2 SQIVND (reference sequence). This CDR3 contains 12 residues. J lost 2 bases, V lost 7 bases, and 1 base had no gene match. The CDR3 DNA sequence: TGTGCCAGTACACAGGGGAACTATGGCTACACCTTC. Translation gives CASTQGNYGYTF.

A remark on this clonotype: The germline gene is not matched at one end of the junction; a read error may be the cause. The rearrangement joins TRBV20-1 to TRBJ2-7; possibly TRBD2 for D (5 bases). This CDR3 has 14 amino acids. The V gene's germline CDR1 is DFQATT and CDR2 SNEGSKA (reference sequence). CDR3 DNA: TGCAGTGCTAGGCGGGTAATTAAACACTACGATCAGTGCTTC. Amino acid sequence: CSARRVIKHYDQCF.

This clonotype was seen more than once but under ten times. The genes are TRBV29-1 and TRBJ2-7; weak D call: TRBD2 (5 bases). This CDR3 has 13 amino acids. The germline gives CDR1 SQVTM, CDR2 ANQGSEA. Between the trimmed V and J ends, which lost 3 bases and 0 bases, there was a span of 9 bases. The CDR3 region is CSVDLGSSYEQYF. CDR3 bases: TGCAGCGTTGACTTAGGGAGCTCCTACGAGCAGTACTTC.

The chain is built from TRBV9 and TRBJ2-3, with TRBD1 as a possible D gene (5 bases). CDR1 is SGDLS, CDR2 YYNGEE, per germline. V lost 0 bases to trimming and J lost 2 bases, with 16 bases between them. The CDR3 totals 17 residues. CDR3 amino acids: CASSVVGGDRYTDTQYF. The CDR3 nucleotides are TGTGCCAGCAGCGTAGTCGGTGGCGACAGATACACAGATACGCAGTATTTT.

The chain carries TRBV27 and TRBJ1-2; 7 bases are shared with TRBD1. This CDR3 is 15 amino acids long. The ends lost 6 bases at V and 0 bases at J; junction bases unmatched: 7. CDR1 is MNHEY and CDR2 is SMNVEV in the germline V gene (reference sequence). The CDR3: CASSRTDRANYGYTF. CDR3 DNA: TGTGCCAGCAGCCGAACCGACAGGGCTAACTATGGCTACACCTTC.

J is TRBJ2-2 and V is TRBV6-5, with TRBD2 as a possible D gene (6 bases). Germline V CDR1 and CDR2: MNHEY, SVGAGI. V was pared by 5 bases and J by 5 bases, with 18 bases between. The CDR3 is 16 amino acids. The CDR3 sequence is CASSPGPPGGTGELFF. CDR3 DNA: TGTGCCAGCAGTCCGGGCCCTCCCGGGGGAACCGGGGAGCTGTTTTTT.

CDR3 residues: CASSLRNTQYF. The CDR3 DNA sequence: TGTGCCAGCAGTCTCCGTAATACGCAGTATTTT. The rearrangement uses TRBV9 and TRBJ2-3; D gene uncertain. CDR3 length equals 11 residues. Deletions cut 5 bases from V and 7 bases from J, with 8 bases between. Germline V gene data show CDR1 as SGDLS and CDR2 as YYNGEE.

This clonotype has a count of ten or more. The CDR3 is CSAREEPYGYTF. The DNA of the CDR3 is TGCAGTGCTAGAGAGGAGCCCTATGGCTACACCTTC. V usage is TRBV20-1 and J usage is TRBJ1-2; D call uncertain. The germline V gene encodes CDR1 DFQATT and CDR2 SNEGSKA (reference sequence). CDR3 size: 12 residues. V was clipped by 0 bases and J by 4 bases, with 6 bases between them.

This clonotype was seen more than once but under ten times. This sequence joins TRBV11-3 and TRBJ2-1; D might be TRBD1 or TRBD2, each matching 5 bases. V lost 1 base, J lost 8 bases, and 9 bases lay in between. Germline-derived CDR1 and CDR2 are SGHNT and YENEEA. CDR3 length: 13 amino acids. The DNA of the CDR3 is TGTGCCAGCAGCTTAGTCGGGGCGCATGAGCAGTTCTTC. Protein: CASSLVGAHEQFF.

This clonotype came up once. This chain links TRBV6-1 with TRBJ1-5; D unclear. V was pared by 8 bases and J by 5 bases, with 13 bases between. The CDR3 has 13 amino acids. The germline V gene has CDR1 MNHNS and CDR2 SASEGT. CDR3 protein: CASSPFIYQPQHF. In nucleotides, the CDR3 is TGTGCCAGCTCCCCGTTCATCTATCAGCCCCAGCATTTT.

This clonotype was observed many times. This chain joins TRBV7-8 and TRBJ2-1; possibly TRBD2 for D (5 bases). Germline V gives CDR1 SGHVS, CDR2 FQNEAQ. This CDR3 has 15 residues. The V gene lost 3 bases and the J gene lost 7 bases, with 16 bases spanning the gap. CDR3 DNA: TGTGCCAGCAGCTTGGGGAGTAGCAAGGGTAATGAGCAGTTCTTC. Its protein product is CASSLGSSKGNEQFF.

The chain joins TRBV5-4 to TRBJ1-2; D is unclear. This CDR3 region has 16 residues. V lost 0 bases and J 11 bases, leaving 23 bases between the germline ends. Per germline, CDR1 SGHNT and CDR2 YYREEE (reference sequence). The CDR3 bases are TGTGCCAGCAGCTTGGACCGAACCGGGCTCCCTCCTTGGTACACCTTC. Its translation is CASSLDRTGLPPWYTF.

On this clonotype: At one of its ends the junction is not consistent with the germline gene, which may arise from a read error. The chain couples TRBV7-2 to TRBJ1-5, with D tentatively TRBD1 (5 bases). There are 15 residues in the CDR3. Germline assignment: CDR1 SGHTA and CDR2 FQGNSA. The CDR3 protein is CASSPRDGGYQTQHF. CDR3 in DNA: TGTGCCAGCAGCCCCCGGGACGGAGGGTATCAGACCCAGCATTTT.

This clonotype appeared many times. The rearrangement joins TRBV7-3 to TRBJ2-7; D may match TRBD1 or TRBD2 (5 bases each). CDR1 and CDR2 (germline): SGHTA, FQGTGA. This CDR3 comprises 14 residues. The germline V and J ends were trimmed by 2 bases and 3 bases, with 11 bases remaining between them. This CDR3 is CASSLGDGDYEQYF. The DNA of the CDR3 is TGTGCCAGCAGCTTAGGGGACGGAGACTACGAGCAGTACTTC.

This clonotype was observed once. The DNA of the CDR3 is TGTGCCAGCAGGGGACGTGGGGGACAGGGGAATTCACCCCTCCACTTT. Translated: CASRGRGGQGNSPLHF. The genes are TRBV6-8 and TRBJ1-6; the match to TRBD1 covers 10 bases. Trimming removed 6 bases from V and 7 bases from J; junction bases left unmatched: 9. CDR3 length: 16 amino acids. From germline, CDR1 is MNHGY and CDR2 SAAAGT.